The 13 T cell receptor beta chains reported below all come from one sample, sequenced in a study of blood T cells in healthy people across ages. Together with a sample-barcoded 5' primer, a J-beta primer mix was included in a second PCR lasting about 6 to 11 cycles. TCRdb reprocessed the 5' RACE reads via MiXCR and lists one record per CDR3 protein. Of 550,000 to 650,000 distinct CDR3 sequences in the sample, about 27% were seen once. Separately, the same data were catalogued under a study of T cells of mothers and their children.

Sequenced material: blood. Receptor source: a boy aged 2 to 10 in good health.

This clonotype was counted a few times. At one end the junction does not follow the germline gene, possibly because of a read error. V is TRBV30 and J is TRBJ2-4; 13 bases agree with TRBD2. The CDR3 contains 21 residues. CDR1 and CDR2 (germline): GTSNPN, SVGIG (reference sequence). This CDR3 reads CAWSVQRGTSGRASARNIQYF. As DNA, the CDR3 is TGTGCCTGGAGTGTACAGAGGGGAACTAGCGGGAGGGCGTCTGCCAGAAACATTCAGTACTTC. The full variable domain, in which reference TRBV30 and TRBJ2-4 provide the parts outside the CDR3, is SQTIHQWPATLVQPVGSPLSLECTVEGTSNPNLYWYRQAAGRGLQLLFYSVGIGQISSEVPQNLSASRPQDRQFILSSKKLLLSDSGFYLCAWSVQRGTSGRASARNIQYFGAGTRLSVL.

The chain combines TRBV4-3 with TRBJ1-5; 12 nucleotides align to TRBD1. J was trimmed by 3 bases and V by 3 bases; bases with no gene match: 3. The CDR3 has 16 amino acids. From germline, CDR1 is LGHNA and CDR2 YSLEER. CDR3 sequence: CASSQGTGGNNQPQHF. For the CDR3, the DNA is TGCGCCAGCAGCCAGGGGACAGGGGGCAACAATCAGCCCCAGCATTTT.

This clonotype was observed a few times. The chain combines TRBV18 with TRBJ1-1; no reliable D call. Germline-derived CDR1 and CDR2 are KGHSH and LQKENI. This CDR3 is 14 amino acids long. The V and J ends lost 1 base and 5 bases respectively, with 11 bases between them. The CDR3: CASSPQPRGTEAFF. CDR3 in DNA: TGTGCCAGCTCACCACAACCCCGGGGTACTGAAGCTTTCTTT.

The chain uses TRBV5-1 and TRBJ2-2, with D possibly being TRBD1 (6 bases). This CDR3 has 16 amino acids. Germline V gene sequence: CDR1 SGHRS, CDR2 YFSETQ. V shed 4 bases and J shed 5 bases, with 18 bases lying between them. This CDR3 is CASSRSGTQATGELFF. Written as DNA, the CDR3 is TGCGCCAGCAGCCGTTCCGGGACACAAGCGACCGGGGAGCTGTTTTTT.

The chain couples TRBV5-1 to TRBJ2-2; D possibly corresponds to TRBD1 (5 bases). V lost 7 bases and J 2 bases, leaving 12 bases between the germline ends. CDR3 size: 14 residues. The V gene's germline CDR1 is SGHRS and CDR2 YFSETQ. DNA of the CDR3: TGCGCCAGCGCCCAGGGCAAAAACACCGGGGAGCTGTTTTTT. It encodes CASAQGKNTGELFF.

The chain is built from TRBV7-9 and TRBJ2-2, with TRBD1 matching over 9 bases. The CDR3 is made up of 16 amino acids. V lost 5 bases, J lost 5 bases, and 9 bases stayed unmatched. CDR1 is SEHNR, CDR2 FQNEAQ, per germline (reference sequence). CDR3: CASSAVGTGYTGELFF. The CDR3 coding sequence is TGTGCCAGCAGCGCTGTCGGGACAGGGTATACCGGGGAGCTGTTTTTT.

V and J are TRBV20-1 and TRBJ2-1, with D hard to call. Germline-derived CDR1 and CDR2 are DFQATT and SNEGSKA (reference sequence). V lost 0 bases and J 2 bases, leaving 5 bases between the germline ends. The CDR3 is made up of 13 amino acids. CDR3: CSARDPPYNEQFF. CDR3 coding DNA: TGCAGTGCTAGAGATCCCCCCTACAATGAGCAGTTCTTC.

The chain is built from TRBV12-3 or TRBV12-4 and TRBJ2-5; D unresolved. The V end lost 7 bases, the J end lost 2 bases, and 17 bases lay between the germline ends. This CDR3 has 15 amino acids. The CDR3 nucleotides are TGTGCCAGCACCACATCAGAGTGGACGCAAGAGACCCAGTACTTC. Translating it yields CASTTSEWTQETQYF.

V gene TRBV12-3 or TRBV12-4 combines with J gene TRBJ1-4, with 8 positions matching TRBD1. Trimming at V came to 4 bases and at J to 2 bases, leaving 3 bases not matched to a gene. The CDR3 is 15 residues long. The CDR3 bases are TGTGCCAGCAGTTCGGACAGGGTCACTAATGAAAAACTGTTTTTT. This translates into CASSSDRVTNEKLFF.

This clonotype was observed a few times. This chain links TRBV20-1 with TRBJ2-3, with 9 bases aligning to TRBD1. CDR3 length: 15 residues. Germline CDR1 reads DFQATT; CDR2 reads SNEGSKA (reference sequence). V lost 5 bases, J lost 2 bases, and 8 bases stayed unmatched. The CDR3 bases are TGCAGTGCTGTCCCGGGACAGGGCTTCACAGATACGCAGTATTTT. The encoded protein is CSAVPGQGFTDTQYF.

The gene calls are TRBV7-8 and TRBJ2-1, with D perhaps TRBD1 (6 bases). This CDR3 has 14 amino acids. Germline assignment: CDR1 SGHVS and CDR2 FQNEAQ. V was cut by 0 bases and J by 6 bases, with 9 bases left in between. CDR3 residues: CASSLAQGSNEQFF. CDR3 DNA sequence: TGTGCCAGCAGCTTAGCGCAGGGGTCCAATGAGCAGTTCTTC.

A few counts support this clonotype. The rearrangement links TRBV20-1 to TRBJ1-2; D may be TRBD1 (5 bases). The CDR3 loop spans 13 amino acids. V lost 4 bases and J lost 2, with 11 bases in between. Germline CDR1 and CDR2: DFQATT and SNEGSKA (reference sequence). In nucleotides, the CDR3 is TGCAGTGCTACCCTGGACAAGAACTATGGCTACACCTTC. It specifies CSATLDKNYGYTF.

This chain joins TRBV5-5 and TRBJ2-7; perhaps D is TRBD1 or TRBD2 (5 bases each). The CDR3 consists of 14 residues. V shed 1 base and J shed 2 bases, with 10 bases lying between them. CDR1 and CDR2 (germline): SGHKS, YYEKEE (reference sequence). The CDR3 bases are TGTGCCAGCAGCTTGATGGGACGACCCTACGAGCAGTACTTC. Translated, it gives CASSLMGRPYEQYF.